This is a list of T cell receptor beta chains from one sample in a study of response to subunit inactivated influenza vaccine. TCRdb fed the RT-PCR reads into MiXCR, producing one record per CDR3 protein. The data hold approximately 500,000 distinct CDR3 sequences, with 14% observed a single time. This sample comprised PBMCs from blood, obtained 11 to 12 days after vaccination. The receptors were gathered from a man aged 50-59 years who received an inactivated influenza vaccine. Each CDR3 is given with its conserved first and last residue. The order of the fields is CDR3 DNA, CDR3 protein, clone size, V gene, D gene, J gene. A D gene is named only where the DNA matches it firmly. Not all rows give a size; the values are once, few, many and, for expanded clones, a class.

TGTGCCAGCATCAAAGGGGTGGTCACTGAAGCTTTCTTT,CASIKGVVTEAFF,NA,TRBV7-2,NA,TRBJ1-1
TGTGCCAGCATTGGGATCACCGGGGAGCTGTTTTTT,CASIGITGELFF,few,TRBV6-5,NA,TRBJ2-2
TGTGCCAGCTCACGGGACACCAATGAGCAGTTCTTC,CASSRDTNEQFF,many,TRBV18,NA,TRBJ2-1
TGTGCCAGTAGCCCGTCCGGCTACTACAATGAGCAGTTCTTC,CASSPSGYYNEQFF,few,TRBV19,NA,TRBJ2-1
TGTGCCAGCAGTTACCCGCACGAGCAGTACTTC,CASSYPHEQYF,few,TRBV6-2/TRBV6-3,NA,TRBJ2-7
TGTGCCAGCAGCTTACAAGGGCAGGGGGCCCGGGAGCTGTTTTTT,CASSLQGQGARELFF,few,TRBV7-9,TRBD1,TRBJ2-2
TGTGGCAGCAGTTTTGGACACACAAAAAACATTCAGTACTTC,CGSSFGHTKNIQYF,NA,TRBV28,NA,TRBJ2-4
TGTGCCAGCAGTTTTGGGCAGGGGGGAGAGACCCAGTACTTC,CASSFGQGGETQYF,many,TRBV5-1,NA,TRBJ2-5
TGCGCCAGCAGCCAAGATGTGCATGCCTACGAGCAGTACTTC,CASSQDVHAYEQYF,many,TRBV4-3,NA,TRBJ2-7
TGTGCCAGCAGCCCTGGGGGGGGAGGATCACCCCTCCACTTT,CASSPGGGGSPLHF,many,TRBV12-3/TRBV12-4,NA,TRBJ1-6
TGTGCCAGCAGCGAGGGCGCAACTAATGAAAAACTGTTTTTT,CASSEGATNEKLFF,many,TRBV9,NA,TRBJ1-4
TGTGCCGCGTCCGGAGGGTTTTGGGATGGCTACACCTTC,CAASGGFWDGYTF,NA,TRBV3-1,NA,TRBJ1-2
TGTGCCAGCAGCTTAGGGACTAGCGGGAGGTACAACGAGCAGTACTTC,CASSLGTSGRYNEQYF,NA,TRBV7-2,TRBD2,TRBJ2-7
TGCGCCAGCAGCTTGGGTGACAGGGGCTATGGCTACACCTTC,CASSLGDRGYGYTF,many,TRBV5-1,TRBD1,TRBJ1-2
TGCGCCAGCAGCTTGGCGAGAGGCGATGAGCAGTTCTTC,CASSLARGDEQFF,NA,TRBV5-1,NA,TRBJ2-1
TGTGCCAGCAGAAGGACCGGGGGGGTCGGGGAGCTGTTTTTT,CASRRTGGVGELFF,NA,TRBV6-2/TRBV6-3,TRBD2,TRBJ2-2
TGTGCCAGCAGTATGACAGGGGGCTACGAGCAGTACTTC,CASSMTGGYEQYF,NA,TRBV6-6,TRBD1,TRBJ2-7
TGTGCCAGCAGCGTAGGATCACCAGCCAACACCGGGGAGCTGTTTTTT,CASSVGSPANTGELFF,few,TRBV9,NA,TRBJ2-2
TGTGCCAGCAGTTACTCCGCCGCGGCTACAGGAGCCAAAAACATTCAGTACTTC,CASSYSAAATGAKNIQYF,few,TRBV6-5,NA,TRBJ2-4
TGTGCCAGCAGTTTGTGGGGGGATTTCCCCCAAGAGACCCAGTACTTC,CASSLWGDFPQETQYF,many,TRBV28,NA,TRBJ2-5
TGTGCCAGCAGTGAATTCCCCGGGTTGAAGGCAGATACGCAGTATTTT,CASSEFPGLKADTQYF,few,TRBV6-1,NA,TRBJ2-3
TGTGCCAGCAACCTGGGGCCGGCTCTAGCTAACTATGGCTACACCTTC,CASNLGPALANYGYTF,few,TRBV5-5,NA,TRBJ1-2
TGTGCTAGCAGCTTAAATCTGTACAATGAGCAGTTCTTC,CASSLNLYNEQFF,few,TRBV7-7,NA,TRBJ2-1
TGTGCCAGCAGCGCGCCCGGGGGGTTCGCAGATACGCAGTATTTT,CASSAPGGFADTQYF,few,TRBV7-2,TRBD2,TRBJ2-3
TGTGCCAGCAGATCTGCGAGGGGACAGGGGTGGGCCGGGGAGCTGTTTTTT,CASRSARGQGWAGELFF,few,TRBV6-5,TRBD1,TRBJ2-2
TGTGCCAGCAGCAAAAGACCCGCAGATACGCAGTATTTT,CASSKRPADTQYF,NA,TRBV7-2,NA,TRBJ2-3
TGTGCCAGCAGCCAACTTAGGGGCAGGACCCAAGAGACCCAGTACTTC,CASSQLRGRTQETQYF,few,TRBV14,NA,TRBJ2-5
TGTGCCACCAGCAGAGGTGGACAGGGGGTTTACTCTGGGGCCAACGTCCTGACTTTC,CATSRGGQGVYSGANVLTF,few,TRBV15,TRBD1,TRBJ2-6
TGCAGTGCTAGACTCCAGGGTAGAGGGGAGACCCAGTACTTC,CSARLQGRGETQYF,few,TRBV20-1,NA,TRBJ2-5
TGTGCCAGCAGCTGGCAGCTAGCGGGAATAGAGCAGTTCTTC,CASSWQLAGIEQFF,NA,TRBV5-5,TRBD2,TRBJ2-1
TGTGCCAGCAGTCGGACCCAGACAGGGTCCGAGCAGTACTTC,CASSRTQTGSEQYF,NA,TRBV12-3/TRBV12-4,TRBD1,TRBJ2-7
TGTGCCAGCAGCTGGGGAGGTACAGTCACCGGGGAGCTGTTTTTT,CASSWGGTVTGELFF,NA,TRBV5-6,NA,TRBJ2-2
TGTGCCACCAGCAGAGATAGGGTAGCGGGAGCGGTCTACAATGAGCAGTTCTTC,CATSRDRVAGAVYNEQFF,few,TRBV15,TRBD2,TRBJ2-1
TGCAGCGTTGACAGGGTGGAGAACTATGGCTACACCTTC,CSVDRVENYGYTF,NA,TRBV29-1,NA,TRBJ1-2
TGCAGTGCTAGGCCCCAACAGGGGGCGCAAACTGAAGCTTTCTTT,CSARPQQGAQTEAFF,many,TRBV20-1,TRBD1,TRBJ1-1
TGTGCCAGCAGTTCCGCCCCCTACGAGCAGTACTTC,CASSSAPYEQYF,few,TRBV6-1,NA,TRBJ2-7
TGCAGTGCTAGGTCGAGAGATACGCAGTATTTT,CSARSRDTQYF,few,TRBV20-1,NA,TRBJ2-3
TGTGCCAGCAGTTTTCAGGCTGGCTACACCTTC,CASSFQAGYTF,once,TRBV28,NA,TRBJ1-2
TGTGCCAGCAGCCAAGCGGGAGAATCCGAGCAGTACTTC,CASSQAGESEQYF,many,TRBV4-2,NA,TRBJ2-7
TGCAGCGTTGAAGATCCAACTAATCGATATGCCTACGAGCAGTACTTC,CSVEDPTNRYAYEQYF,NA,TRBV29-1,NA,TRBJ2-7
TGTGCCAGCAGGGGAGTCATGAACACTGAAGCTTTCTTT,CASRGVMNTEAFF,NA,TRBV27,NA,TRBJ1-1
TGTGCCACCAGCGTCGGGGCTCCGGGGGAGCAGTACTTC,CATSVGAPGEQYF,few,TRBV15,NA,TRBJ2-7
TGTGCCAGCTCACCCCCAGGAGTGGAGACCCAGTACTTC,CASSPPGVETQYF,NA,TRBV18,NA,TRBJ2-5
TGTGCCAGCAGCTTTTGGACAGGCACAGATACGCAGTATTTT,CASSFWTGTDTQYF,many,TRBV11-2,NA,TRBJ2-3
TGTGCCAGCAGCCAAGTTCACCCGACAACCGGTGGCTACACCTTC,CASSQVHPTTGGYTF,many,TRBV4-2,NA,TRBJ1-2
TGTGCCAGCAGTTTAGAACTAGCGGGGCGTCAAGAGACCCAGTACTTC,CASSLELAGRQETQYF,few,TRBV12-3/TRBV12-4,TRBD2,TRBJ2-5
TGTGCCAGCAGCCAAGATCAGTCCCCCTACTACGAGCAGTACTTC,CASSQDQSPYYEQYF,NA,TRBV3-1,NA,TRBJ2-7
TGCGCCAGCAGCTCAGGACAGGGGACGAGTTCACCCCTCCACTTT,CASSSGQGTSSPLHF,few,TRBV5-1,TRBD1,TRBJ1-6
TGCAGCGTTGCCCCCGGGACACACACAGATACGCAGTATTTT,CSVAPGTHTDTQYF,NA,TRBV29-1,NA,TRBJ2-3
TGTGCCAGCAGCGTAGGCTCCACGGTCGGCGGTGAGCAGTTCTTC,CASSVGSTVGGEQFF,NA,TRBV9,NA,TRBJ2-1
TGTGCCAGCAGCTTAGTCGGGAATTTAGCCAAAAACATTCAGTACTTC,CASSLVGNLAKNIQYF,few,TRBV7-2,NA,TRBJ2-4